These 32 T cell receptor beta chains originate from one sample sequenced in a study of beta chain features in type 1 diabetes. Since all of the isolated RNA was reverse transcribed, expressed TCRB transcripts were what got sequenced. Clones were read by immunoSEQ multiplex PCR, and TCRdb kept only the in-frame ones, dropping some. The sample carries roughly 350,000 clones, approximately 10% recorded once. Specimen: naive CD4+ T cells from blood. The receptors originated from a woman in her twenties or thirties in good health.

Only a few counts were recorded for this clone. This rearrangement joins TRBV7-3 to TRBJ2-7; 9 bases line up with TRBD2. Looked up from germline, CDR1 is SGHTA and CDR2 is FQGTGA. The CDR3 runs to 18 residues. J was trimmed by 5 bases and V by 10 bases; bases with no gene match: 24. This chain's CDR3 is CAIQNTSSLAGAQNEQYF. For the CDR3, the DNA is TGTGCCATCCAAAATACAAGTAGTTTAGCGGGAGCTCAGAACGAGCAGTACTTC. Full variable domain (rest looked up from reference TRBV7-3 and TRBJ2-7): GAGVSQTPSNKVTEKGKYVELRCDPISGHTALYWYRQSLGQGPEFLIYFQGTGAADDSGLPNDRFFAVRPEGSVSTLKIQRTERGDSAVYLCAIQNTSSLAGAQNEQYFGPGTRLTVT.

This clone was counted only a few times. This rearrangement joins TRBV25-1 to TRBJ2-1, with TRBD2 identical over 7 bases. The CDR3 is 15 residues long. CDR1 MGHDK and CDR2 SYGVNS come from the germline V gene. V was clipped by 4 bases and J by 7 bases; unmatched bases: 10. The CDR3 coding sequence is TGTGCCAGCAGTGGGTTAGCGGGCGTCTCTAATGAGCAGTTCTTC. Residues: CASSGLAGVSNEQFF.

This clone has more than one count but fewer than ten. The gene calls are TRBV7-9 and TRBJ1-4; possible D gene TRBD1, 5 bases. There are 14 residues in the CDR3. V was trimmed by 5 bases and J by 0 bases, leaving 7 bases between them. The germline V gene has CDR1 SEHNR and CDR2 FQNEAQ (reference sequence). CDR3 nucleotides: TGTGCCAGCAGCGCCAGGGCAACTAATGAAAAACTGTTTTTT. Translating it yields CASSARATNEKLFF. Together with reference TRBV7-9 and TRBJ1-4, the CDR3 gives the full variable domain: DTGVSQNPRHKITKRGQNVTFRCDPISEHNRLYWYRQTLGQGPEFLTYFQNEAQLEKSRLLSDRFSAERPKGSFSTLEIQRTEQGDSAMYLCASSARATNEKLFFGSGTQLSVL.

This clone has only a few counts. The chain joins TRBV6-6 to TRBJ2-1; 7 bases map to TRBD2. The ends lost 1 base at V and 3 bases at J; junction bases unmatched: 6. The CDR3 consists of 16 residues. The germline V gene has CDR1 MNHNY and CDR2 SVGAGI (reference sequence). CDR3: CASSYFQAGNYNEQFF. The CDR3, as DNA: TGTGCCAGCAGTTACTTTCAAGCGGGAAACTACAATGAGCAGTTCTTC.

This clone appeared a few times. The rearrangement joins TRBV18 to TRBJ2-2; D gene uncertain. CDR3 length equals 14 residues. Germline assignment: CDR1 KGHSH and CDR2 LQKENI. Trimming took off 1 base at V and 0 bases at J, with 3 bases between the two ends. The chain's CDR3 is CASSPQPNTGELFF. CDR3 sequence (DNA): TGTGCCAGCTCACCACAGCCGAACACCGGGGAGCTGTTTTTT. The whole variable domain, remainder taken from reference TRBV18 and TRBJ2-2, is NAGVMQNPRHLVRRRGQEARLRCSPMKGHSHVYWYRQLPEEGLKFMVYLQKENIIDESGMPKERFSAEFPKEGPSILRIQQVVRGDSAAYFCASSPQPNTGELFFGEGSRLTVL.

This chain uses TRBV27 with TRBJ2-7, with 9 positions matching TRBD2. CDR3 length: 14 amino acids. J lost 4 bases, V lost 6 bases, and 7 bases had no gene match. Germline V gives CDR1 MNHEY, CDR2 SMNVEV (reference sequence). The CDR3, as DNA: TGTGCCAGCAGCGTAGCGGGAGCGAGGTACGAGCAGTACTTC. Its translation is CASSVAGARYEQYF.

This clone was counted only a few times. This chain connects TRBV2 to TRBJ2-1; 9 nucleotides line up with TRBD2. The germline V gene encodes CDR1 SNHLY and CDR2 FYNNEI. CDR3 length: 15 residues. After removal of 6 bases from V and 8 bases from J, the junction contained 11 bases not matched to a gene. As DNA, the CDR3 is TGTGCCAGCAGGAAGCTAGCGGGGAGGGTCGATGAGCAGTTCTTC. As protein: CASRKLAGRVDEQFF.

This clone was counted only a few times. A read error may account for a junction end that differs from germline. The V gene is TRBV6-5, the J gene TRBJ2-1; maybe TRBD2 (6 bases). The germline gives CDR1 MNHEY, CDR2 SVGAGI. CDR3 length: 15 residues. The CDR3 loop reads CASSYGGNSDNEQFF. CDR3 coding DNA: TGTGCCAGCAGTTACGGGGGGAACTCCGACAATGAGCAGTTCTTC.

This clone came up a few times. The CDR3 spells CASSLGYQGTDTQYF. The CDR3 bases are TGTGCCAGCAGCTTAGGCTATCAGGGCACAGATACGCAGTATTTT. This chain links TRBV11-3 with TRBJ2-3; D uncertain. The germline V gene has CDR1 SGHNT and CDR2 YENEEA. Between the trimmed V and J ends, which lost 1 base and 1 base, there was a span of 9 bases. The CDR3 is 15 residues long.

This rearrangement joins TRBV9 to TRBJ2-5; 7 nucleotides match TRBD1. V lost 4 bases to trimming and J lost 3 bases; unmatched junction nucleotides: 3. The CDR3 is 13 residues long. Germline V gives CDR1 SGDLS, CDR2 YYNGEE. The CDR3 DNA reads TGTGCCAGCAGCTTCGGACAGGAAGAGACCCAGTACTTC. Translating gives CASSFGQEETQYF.

The CDR3 sequence is CASSGHNEQFF. The CDR3, as DNA: TGTGCCAGCAGCGGCCACAATGAGCAGTTCTTC. This sequence joins TRBV7-9 and TRBJ2-1; D unclear. Per germline, CDR1 SEHNR and CDR2 FQNEAQ (reference sequence). Trimming shortened V by 5 bases and J by 5 bases, and 4 bases separated the two germline ends. There are 11 residues in the CDR3.

V and J are TRBV7-2 and TRBJ2-4; tentative D call: TRBD1 (5 bases). Germline CDR1 reads SGHTA; CDR2 reads FQGNSA. V was pared by 0 bases and J by 5 bases, with 5 bases between. CDR3 length: 13 amino acids. CDR3 bases: TGTGCCAGCAGCTTAGCAGGGGAAAACATTCAGTACTTC. It is translated as CASSLAGENIQYF. The full variable domain, rest sourced from reference TRBV7-2 and TRBJ2-4, is GAGVSQSPSNKVTEKGKDVELRCDPISGHTALYWYRQSLGQGLEFLIYFQGNSAPDKSGLPSDRFSAERTGGSVSTLTIQRTQQEDSAVYLCASSLAGENIQYFGAGTRLSVL.

This clone was observed a few times. The gene calls are TRBV19 and TRBJ2-7; 7 bases match TRBD1. This CDR3 has 14 residues. The germline V gene has CDR1 LNHDA and CDR2 SQIVND (reference sequence). J gave up 4 bases and V 8 bases, and 11 bases lay outside the gene matches. CDR3 in DNA: TGTGCCAGTCGGGATAGTGGCAGGGGGTACGAGCAGTACTTC. This codes for CASRDSGRGYEQYF. Combining the CDR3 with reference TRBV19 and TRBJ2-7 gives the whole variable domain DGGITQSPKYLFRKEGQNVTLSCEQNLNHDAMYWYRQDPGQGLRLIYYSQIVNDFQKGDIAEGYSVSREKKESFPLTVTSAQKNPTAFYLCASRDSGRGYEQYFGPGTRLTVT.

This clone was observed a single time. This sequence joins TRBV28 and TRBJ1-5; TRBD1 is a possible D gene (6 bases). The CDR3 loop spans 12 amino acids. In germline, CDR1 is MDHEN, CDR2 SYDVKM. Trimming cost V 11 bases and J 0 bases, with 8 bases left between them. Here the CDR3 reads CALQGSNQPQHF. CDR3 DNA: TGTGCCTTACAGGGTAGCAATCAGCCCCAGCATTTT.

This clone was seen only a few times. The chain has TRBV18 and TRBJ2-5, with 7 bases fitting TRBD2. CDR3 length: 13 residues. The germline V gene encodes CDR1 KGHSH and CDR2 LQKENI. J lost 3 bases, V lost 6 bases, and 4 bases had no gene match. CDR3 in amino acids: CASSRGGKETQYF. As DNA, the CDR3 is TGTGCCAGCTCCCGGGGAGGGAAAGAGACCCAGTACTTC.

This clone was counted a few times. DNA for the CDR3: TGCGCCAGCAGCCAAGATTTGACTTACAACTGGCAATCCTACGAGCAGTACTTC. This translates into CASSQDLTYNWQSYEQYF. The chain has TRBV4-3 and TRBJ2-7, with no clear D. The V and J ends lost 0 bases and 1 base respectively, with 19 bases between them. The CDR3 totals 18 residues. CDR1 is LGHNA and CDR2 is YSLEER in the germline V gene.

The chain employs TRBV6-5 and TRBJ2-3; 9 positions match TRBD2. In germline, CDR1 is MNHEY, CDR2 SVGAGI. V gave up 4 bases and J gave up 2 bases; unmatched junction bases: 4. CDR3 length: 15 amino acids. The CDR3 coding sequence is TGTGCCAGCAGTTTGACTAGCGGATTCACAGATACGCAGTATTTT. It is translated as CASSLTSGFTDTQYF.

This clone was seen a few times. The chain carries TRBV13 and TRBJ1-1; D not resolved. Trimming removed 0 bases at V and 4 bases at J, with 15 bases between. From germline, CDR1 is PRHDT and CDR2 FYEKMQ (reference sequence). The CDR3 totals 16 residues. The CDR3 sequence is CASSLGGPPTGTEAFF. The DNA for the CDR3 is TGTGCCAGCAGCTTAGGCGGTCCCCCTACGGGCACTGAAGCTTTCTTT.

This clone appeared many times. V gene TRBV14 combines with J gene TRBJ2-1; TRBD1 matches 9 bases. In germline, CDR1 is SGHDN, CDR2 FVKESK. Trimming removed 2 bases from V and 10 bases from J; junction bases left unmatched: 9. The CDR3 length is 15 residues. CDR3 protein: CASSQMRDREPEQFF. Here the CDR3 DNA reads TGTGCCAGCAGCCAAATGCGGGACAGGGAACCCGAGCAGTTCTTC.

The chain recombines TRBV27 with TRBJ2-7; D unclear. This CDR3 region has 16 residues. The germline CDR1 and CDR2 sequences are MNHEY and SMNVEV (reference sequence). The ends were cut back, 5 bases at V and 0 bases at J, with 17 bases in the middle. The chain's CDR3 is CASSPAYPPSSYEQYF. In DNA form, the CDR3 reads TGTGCCAGCAGTCCCGCCTACCCACCGAGCTCCTACGAGCAGTACTTC.

The chain employs TRBV7-2 and TRBJ2-2; D is undetermined. With 5 bases removed from V and 1 base from J, the gap between germline ends came to 5 bases. The CDR3 totals 13 residues. From germline, CDR1 is SGHTA and CDR2 FQGNSA. CDR3 sequence reads: CASSVQNTGELFF. The CDR3 DNA follows: TGTGCCAGCAGCGTCCAGAACACCGGGGAGCTGTTTTTT.

In this sample, this clone turned up a few times. The chain joins TRBV14 to TRBJ1-1; maybe TRBD1 (5 bases). V was trimmed by 3 bases and J by 9 bases, leaving 11 bases between them. This CDR3 is 12 amino acids long. Germline V gene lookup returns CDR1 SGHDN and CDR2 FVKESK. CDR3 sequence: CASSHGGSQAFF. The CDR3 bases are TGTGCCAGCAGCCACGGGGGGTCCCAAGCTTTCTTT.

The chain links TRBV7-3 to TRBJ2-1, with D perhaps matching TRBD1 (6 bases). CDR1 is SGHTA, CDR2 FQGTGA, per germline. This CDR3 is 14 amino acids long. V was pared by 4 bases and J by 11 bases, with 18 bases between. The CDR3 protein is CASSSPSQGSKQFF. CDR3 DNA sequence: TGTGCCAGCAGCTCCCCGTCCCAGGGGTCAAAGCAGTTCTTC.

The chain recombines TRBV5-1 with TRBJ2-7, with D possibly TRBD2 on 6 matching bases. This CDR3 spans 16 amino acids. From germline, CDR1 is SGHRS and CDR2 YFSETQ. Trimming shortened V by 3 bases and J by 0 bases, and 16 bases separated the two germline ends. In DNA, the CDR3 is TGCGCCAGCAGCTCGAGAGGGAGGCCTAGCTCCTACGAGCAGTACTTC. Amino acids: CASSSRGRPSSYEQYF.

The V gene is TRBV18, the J gene TRBJ2-7; D is ambiguous. The CDR3 is 14 residues long. Per the germline V gene, CDR1 is KGHSH and CDR2 is LQKENI. The V end lost 3 bases, the J end lost 5 bases, and 14 bases lay between the germline ends. The CDR3 bases are TGTGCCAGCTCACCGACTGGTTCTGGAAACGAGCAGTACTTC. It yields the protein CASSPTGSGNEQYF.

In this sample, this clone turned up a few times. The V gene is TRBV30, the J gene TRBJ2-2; 8 bases are shared with TRBD1. Trimming cost V 2 bases and J 7 bases; bases outside gene matches: 3. Germline CDR1 and CDR2: GTSNPN and SVGIG (reference sequence). This CDR3 region has 13 residues. The CDR3 nucleotides are TGTGCCTGGAGTCAGGGGGCTATCGGGGAGCTGTTTTTT. This translates into CAWSQGAIGELFF.

The table lists this clone with a few counts. V usage is TRBV28 and J usage is TRBJ2-1, with a tentative D call TRBD1 (5 bases). Germline CDR1 reads MDHEN; CDR2 reads SYDVKM. The CDR3 has 14 residues. V was pared by 5 bases and J by 9 bases, with 17 bases between. The CDR3 sequence is CASSLRVPGFEQFF. The CDR3 DNA reads as TGTGCCAGCAGTCTCAGGGTTCCCGGATTTGAGCAGTTCTTC.

This clone was seen a handful of times. This specimen includes other DNA sequences encoding the same CDR3. This sequence joins TRBV30 and TRBJ1-5, with D possibly TRBD1 on 6 matching bases. V lost 3 bases and J 4 bases, leaving 10 bases between the germline ends. In germline, CDR1 is GTSNPN, CDR2 SVGIG (reference sequence). CDR3 length: 13 amino acids. The CDR3 region has the DNA TGTGCCTGGAGCTTGCAGGGGAATCAGCCCCAGCATTTT. This encodes CAWSLQGNQPQHF.

This clone showed up just a few times. This sequence joins TRBV20-1 and TRBJ2-7; D might be TRBD1 (5 bases). The CDR3 is made up of 10 amino acids. With 3 bases removed from V and 9 bases from J, the gap between germline ends came to 9 bases. In germline, CDR1 is DFQATT, CDR2 SNEGSKA (reference sequence). Here the CDR3 DNA reads TGCAGTGCTAGCCGGCAGGGGCAGTACTTC. It specifies CSASRQGQYF.

The CDR3 loop reads CASSQDPGVGEQYF. Written as DNA, the CDR3 is TGTGCCAGCAGCCAAGATCCTGGAGTGGGCGAGCAGTACTTC. The chain combines TRBV14 with TRBJ2-7; the D is unclear. The CDR3 loop spans 14 amino acids. Germline loops: CDR1 SGHDN, CDR2 FVKESK. V lost 0 bases to trimming and J lost 6 bases, with 12 bases between them.

This sequence joins TRBV7-2 and TRBJ2-3, with D unclear. CDR1 and CDR2 from the germline V gene are SGHTA and FQGNSA. This CDR3 spans 14 amino acids. Trimming cost V 1 base and J 3 bases, with 8 bases left between them. CDR3 DNA: TGTGCCAGCAGCTTAGAAGGAGTGACAGATACGCAGTATTTT. It is translated as CASSLEGVTDTQYF.

This clone has more than one count but fewer than ten. The sample holds other DNA sequences that translate to the same CDR3. This CDR3 is CASSQGDTDTQYF. CDR3 sequence (DNA): TGCGCCAGCAGCCAAGGGGATACAGATACGCAGTATTTT. This chain connects TRBV5-1 to TRBJ2-3; possible D gene TRBD1, 5 bases. CDR1 SGHRS and CDR2 YFSETQ come from the germline V gene. Trimming removed 4 bases at V and 3 bases at J, with 9 bases between. This CDR3 spans 13 amino acids.